This T cell receptor beta chain comes out of a study of early stage breast cancer tumors. About the study: ER+/PR+/HER2- status applied to about 70% of the 16 invasive breast tumors. Invasive lobular carcinomas made up four of 12 ER+/PR+/HER2- tumors. General study results and limits: Blood repertoires resembled normal breast more than tumor. Tumors had roughly 2.4-fold higher T cell density and higher clonality than adjacent normal breast tissue.

The repertoire was sequenced with immunoSEQ multiplex PCR; TCRdb's copy has only in-frame clones and lacks some. The top ten hold 3% to 4% of the sample, which has tens of thousands of clones, roughly 78% seen once. Concerning this clone itself: Its matching antigen is unknown.

Material: blood. This clonotype was sampled from a person aged 35-49 years with breast cancer.

The CDR3 region is CASSRDTVNEKLFF. The CDR3 region has the DNA TGTGCCAGCAGCCGAGATACGGTGAATGAAAAACTGTTTTTT. The chain joins TRBV11-2 to TRBJ1-4; D is uncertain. Trimming took 5 bases from V and 5 from J, leaving 12 bases between them. CDR1 SGHAT and CDR2 FQNNGV come from the germline V gene. This CDR3 is built from 14 residues.